A single TCR beta chain is shown here with its context. The germline V gene encodes CDR1 MNHEY and CDR2 SVGAGI. Trimming cost V 6 bases and J 4 bases; bases outside gene matches: 11. CDR3 length equals 15 residues. This sample was taken from a study of shared clonotypes between healthy human individuals. Sequenced by immunoSEQ multiplex PCR; TCRdb stores in-frame clones only, minus some. The data show under 2,500,000 clones, about 94% seen once. Sequencing used naive CD4+ T cells sorted from blood. Subset defined: CD45RA+ positively selected. This TCR was sampled from a man aged 18 to 29 in good health. The genes are TRBV6-5 and TRBJ2-5; 7 bases line up with TRBD1. In DNA, the CDR3 is TGTGCCAGCAGCGTCACAGGGGAATTGGGAGAGACCCAGTACTTC. Its protein product is CASSVTGELGETQYF.